The source of this T cell receptor beta chain is a study of a mutant IDH1 vaccine in newly diagnosed glioma. On the study more broadly: Of the patients given treatment, approximately 60% were male and approximately 38% were female, and a mean age of around 38 years was recorded. Every participant had undergone radiotherapy, temozolomide, or both before, and most underwent both.

Clones were sequenced by immunoSEQ multiplex PCR, and TCRdb holds only the in-frame ones, with some missing. Of about 51,000 clones listed, roughly 78% are singletons. The time point was: week 5, during vaccination. All doses held 300 ug of mutant IDH1 20-mer peptide, with topical imiquimod. The CDR3 is made up of 14 amino acids. Germline V gene lookup returns CDR1 LNHNV and CDR2 YYDKDF (reference sequence). Trimming stripped 3 bases from V and 7 bases from J, with 12 bases between. Note on this clone: Its antigen is undetermined.

This sequence was found in a woman aged 40 to 55 with glioma. Sequenced here: PBMCs, sampled from a glioma patient whose treatment included an IDH1 peptide vaccine. V usage is TRBV15 and J usage is TRBJ2-2; D possibly corresponds to TRBD1 (6 bases). Here the CDR3 DNA reads TGTGCCACCAGCAGTGGGGCAGGGGACGGGGAGCTGTTTTTT. Translation gives CATSSGAGDGELFF.